This passage covers 17 T cell receptor beta chains from one sample sequenced in a study of identical twins. TCRdb re-derived calls from the 5' RACE reads in MiXCR, one entry per CDR3 protein. The data contain around 370,000 distinct CDR3 sequences, 9% to 10% of them singletons. The sequenced sample consisted of naive T cells sorted from blood. The receptors derive from a woman aged 45 to 65 in good health.

This clonotype appeared a few times. The CDR3 region is CASSLVSLAGNQPQHF. Here the CDR3 DNA reads TGTGCCAGCAGCTTGGTAAGCCTGGCTGGCAATCAGCCCCAGCATTTT. This chain links TRBV5-5 with TRBJ1-5; unclear D gene. CDR3 length equals 16 residues. CDR1 and CDR2 (germline): SGHKS, YYEKEE (reference sequence). Trimming left V 0 bases short and J 2 bases short, with 12 bases between.

This clonotype has ten or more counts. The genes are TRBV5-5 and TRBJ1-1, with TRBD1 as a possible D gene (6 bases). Trimming left V 3 bases short and J 10 bases short, with 13 bases between. CDR3 length equals 12 residues. Germline CDR1 and CDR2: SGHKS and YYEKEE (reference sequence). The CDR3 bases are TGTGCCAGCAGCTCGACTAGGGGGGGAGCTTTCTTT. This codes for CASSSTRGGAFF.

This clonotype appeared a few times. The chain employs TRBV29-1 and TRBJ2-3; 8 nucleotides agree with TRBD1. Germline CDR1 SQVTM, CDR2 ANQGSEA. The CDR3 spans 14 residues. The V gene end was trimmed by 6 bases and the J gene end by 1 base; junction bases not matched to a gene: 6. The CDR3 loop is CSVTPGGGTDTQYF. The CDR3 DNA follows: TGCAGCGTGACTCCAGGGGGCGGCACAGATACGCAGTATTTT.

This clonotype was seen a single time. In DNA, the CDR3 is TGCAGCGTTGGGGTGACTCAAGATCAGCCCCAGCATTTT. Its protein is CSVGVTQDQPQHF. The chain links TRBV29-1 to TRBJ1-5; D unresolved. Trimming pared 4 bases from V and 5 bases from J, leaving 12 bases between. Germline V gene data show CDR1 as SQVTM and CDR2 as ANQGSEA. The CDR3 spans 13 residues.

This clonotype was seen a few times. The gene calls are TRBV11-2 and TRBJ1-2; weak D call: TRBD1 (5 bases). Germline CDR1 and CDR2: SGHAT and FQNNGV. The CDR3 loop spans 13 amino acids. The germline V and J ends were trimmed by 5 bases and 4 bases, with 11 bases remaining between them. CDR3 residues: CASSPGATYGYTF. The DNA for the CDR3 is TGTGCCAGCAGCCCCGGGGCCACCTATGGCTACACCTTC.

CDR3: CASSLEHRNEQFF. CDR3 in DNA: TGCGCCAGCAGCTTGGAACACAGGAATGAGCAGTTCTTC. The rearrangement links TRBV5-1 to TRBJ2-1, with D perhaps matching TRBD1 (5 bases). Germline CDR1 SGHRS, CDR2 YFSETQ. There are 13 residues in the CDR3. V dropped 0 bases and J dropped 7 bases, with 8 bases sitting between them.

The chain has TRBV30 and TRBJ1-4, with D unclear. The CDR3 has 13 residues. The V end was cut by 0 bases, the J end by 3 bases, with 5 bases between. Per germline, CDR1 GTSNPN and CDR2 SVGIG (reference sequence). The CDR3 protein is CAWSVLANEKLFF. DNA of the CDR3: TGTGCCTGGAGTGTACTTGCTAATGAAAAACTGTTTTTT. Based on the CDR3 plus reference TRBV30 and TRBJ1-4, the full variable domain is SQTIHQWPATLVQPVGSPLSLECTVEGTSNPNLYWYRQAAGRGLQLLFYSVGIGQISSEVPQNLSASRPQDRQFILSSKKLLLSDSGFYLCAWSVLANEKLFFGSGTQLSVL.

The chain is built from TRBV7-9 and TRBJ2-4; tentative D call: TRBD2 (6 bases). The germline V gene encodes CDR1 SEHNR and CDR2 FQNEAQ (reference sequence). CDR3 size: 16 residues. V lost 7 bases and J lost 0, with 16 bases in between. This chain's CDR3 is CASTPRGTLAKNIQYF. In DNA, the CDR3 is TGTGCCAGCACCCCTCGCGGGACCCTAGCCAAAAACATTCAGTACTTC.

V is TRBV20-1 and J is TRBJ1-1; D ambiguous. Germline V gene sequence: CDR1 DFQATT, CDR2 SNEGSKA (reference sequence). V was cut by 6 bases and J by 2 bases, with 13 bases left in between. The CDR3 has 13 residues. In DNA, the CDR3 is TGCAGTGCCAGGACGGACGACAACACTGAAGCTTTCTTT. This translates into CSARTDDNTEAFF.

This clonotype was seen many times. The J gene is TRBJ2-7, the V gene TRBV4-1, with 9 bases lining up with TRBD2. V gave up 1 base and J gave up 4 bases; unmatched junction bases: 8. The germline gives CDR1 MGHRA, CDR2 YSYEKL. The CDR3 totals 16 residues. The CDR3: CASSQASGTNLYEQYF. CDR3 nucleotides: TGCGCCAGCAGCCAAGCTAGCGGGACGAACCTTTACGAGCAGTACTTC.

This clonotype was observed a few times. The rearrangement links TRBV29-1 to TRBJ2-1; 7 positions agree with TRBD1. Germline V gene data show CDR1 as SQVTM and CDR2 as ANQGSEA. The CDR3 is 13 amino acids. Trimming cost V 6 bases and J 8 bases; bases outside gene matches: 10. The CDR3 nucleotides read TGCAGCGTGACAGGGCTTGGATTCGATGAGCAGTTCTTC. Encoded protein: CSVTGLGFDEQFF.

This clonotype has at least ten counts. The V gene is TRBV7-9, the J gene TRBJ2-3; D uncertain. The CDR3 consists of 16 residues. V gave up 2 bases and J gave up 2 bases, with 14 bases separating them. CDR1 and CDR2 from the germline V gene are SEHNR and FQNEAQ (reference sequence). The chain's CDR3 is CASSLFVKSSTDTQYF. Written as DNA, the CDR3 is TGTGCCAGCAGCTTATTCGTTAAGTCCTCCACAGATACGCAGTATTTT.

This chain joins TRBV24-1 and TRBJ2-3; 7 positions agree with TRBD2. V lost 5 bases to trimming and J lost 2 bases; unmatched junction nucleotides: 3. The CDR3 extends over 14 amino acids. Germline CDR1 KGHDR, CDR2 SFDVKD. The DNA for the CDR3 is TGTGCCACCAGTGGCACTAGCGCCACAGATACGCAGTATTTT. Protein: CATSGTSATDTQYF.

This clonotype has only a few counts. V is TRBV4-1 and J is TRBJ2-5; 9 bases map to TRBD2. This CDR3 has 16 residues. J was trimmed by 5 bases and V by 0 bases; bases with no gene match: 7. CDR1 and CDR2 from the germline V gene are MGHRA and YSYEKL. CDR3 in amino acids: CASSQDPAGGPETQYF. The DNA of the CDR3 is TGCGCCAGCAGCCAAGATCCAGCGGGAGGACCGGAGACCCAGTACTTC.

CDR3 nucleotide sequence: TGTGCCAGCAGCTTAGCGGGGACTAGCAGCCAGTTCTTC. Translating it yields CASSLAGTSSQFF. The chain recombines TRBV7-9 with TRBJ2-1; 9 positions agree with TRBD2. The trim removed 0 bases at V and 13 bases at J, leaving 4 bases unmatched. The CDR3 covers 13 residues. CDR1 and CDR2 (germline): SEHNR, FQNEAQ (reference sequence).

The chain combines TRBV11-3 with TRBJ1-2; 9 bases line up with TRBD1. V dropped 3 bases and J dropped 3; count of bases not matched to a gene: 8. Germline V lookup: CDR1 SGHNT, CDR2 YENEEA. The CDR3 totals 16 residues. The CDR3 loop is CASSFDRDRVDYGYTF. CDR3 DNA: TGTGCCAGCAGCTTCGACCGGGACAGGGTAGACTATGGCTACACCTTC.

In its sample, this clonotype was seen a few times. J is TRBJ2-3 and V is TRBV5-1; D is perhaps TRBD2 (5 bases). Trimming cost V 6 bases and J 1 base, with 9 bases left between them. There are 13 residues in the CDR3. Germline-derived CDR1 and CDR2 are SGHRS and YFSETQ. The CDR3 DNA is TGCGCCAGCAACATCGGGGGCACAGATACGCAGTATTTT. Its translation is CASNIGGTDTQYF.